This TCR beta chain emerged from a study of T-cell memory formation after mild COVID-19. The study's findings and limits: Pre-infection memory harbored some responding clones, suggesting cross-reactive memory joined.

With constant-segment primers, 5'RACE yielded cDNA libraries of TCR alpha and TCR beta that carried sample barcodes and UMIs. TCRdb processed the 5' RACE reads anew with MiXCR; each CDR3 protein has one entry. The profile shows 200,000 or so distinct CDR3 sequences, around 16% of them singletons. With regard to this clonotype: Its antigen is not known.

What was sequenced was PBMCs or a T cell subset sorted from them (not recorded which). The source is an adult woman who had mild COVID-19 (a few samples of this study predate the infection). Cell type and time point are not known.

The CDR3 spells CASSSRDATDTQYF. The CDR3 bases are TGTGCCAGCAGCTCCAGGGACGCCACAGATACGCAGTATTTT. The chain employs TRBV7-6 and TRBJ2-3; either TRBD1 or TRBD2 may supply D (5 bases each). Germline V gene lookup returns CDR1 SGHVS and CDR2 FNYEAQ. This CDR3 comprises 14 residues. V was clipped by 4 bases and J by 2 bases, with 10 bases between them.